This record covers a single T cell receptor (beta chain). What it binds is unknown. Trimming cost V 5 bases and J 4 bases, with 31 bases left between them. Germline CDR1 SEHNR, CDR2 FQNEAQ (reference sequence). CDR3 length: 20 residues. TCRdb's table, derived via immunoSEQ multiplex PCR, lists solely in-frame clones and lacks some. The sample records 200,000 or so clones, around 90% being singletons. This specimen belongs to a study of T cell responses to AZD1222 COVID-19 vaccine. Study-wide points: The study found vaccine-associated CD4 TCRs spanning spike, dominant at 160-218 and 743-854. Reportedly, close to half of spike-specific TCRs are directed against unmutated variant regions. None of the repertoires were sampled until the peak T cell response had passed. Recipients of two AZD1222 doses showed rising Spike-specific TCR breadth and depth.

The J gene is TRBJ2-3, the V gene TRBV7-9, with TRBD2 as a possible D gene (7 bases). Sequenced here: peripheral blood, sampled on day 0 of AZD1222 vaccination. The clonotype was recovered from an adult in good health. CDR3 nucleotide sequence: TGTGCCAGCAGCAACAGAGCCGGGGGGCCAGGTGCATCCCCCCCAGATACGCAGTATTTT. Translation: CASSNRAGGPGASPPDTQYF.